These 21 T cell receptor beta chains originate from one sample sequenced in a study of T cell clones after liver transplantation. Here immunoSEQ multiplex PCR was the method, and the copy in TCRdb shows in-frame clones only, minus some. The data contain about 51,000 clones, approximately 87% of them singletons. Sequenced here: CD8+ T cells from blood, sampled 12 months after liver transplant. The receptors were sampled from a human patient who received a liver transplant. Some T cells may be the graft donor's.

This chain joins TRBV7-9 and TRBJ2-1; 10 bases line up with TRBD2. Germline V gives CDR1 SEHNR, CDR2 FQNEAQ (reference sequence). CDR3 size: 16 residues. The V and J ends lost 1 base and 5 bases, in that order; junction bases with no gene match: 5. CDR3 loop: CASSLVLAGTNNEQFF. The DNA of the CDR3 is TGTGCCAGCAGCTTAGTACTAGCGGGAACCAACAATGAGCAGTTCTTC.

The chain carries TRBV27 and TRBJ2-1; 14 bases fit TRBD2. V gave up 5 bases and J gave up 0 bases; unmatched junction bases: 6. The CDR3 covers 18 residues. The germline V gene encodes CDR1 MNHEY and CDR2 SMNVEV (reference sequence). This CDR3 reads CASSPGTSGRASYNEQFF. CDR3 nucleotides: TGTGCCAGCAGTCCCGGGACTAGCGGGAGAGCCTCCTACAATGAGCAGTTCTTC.

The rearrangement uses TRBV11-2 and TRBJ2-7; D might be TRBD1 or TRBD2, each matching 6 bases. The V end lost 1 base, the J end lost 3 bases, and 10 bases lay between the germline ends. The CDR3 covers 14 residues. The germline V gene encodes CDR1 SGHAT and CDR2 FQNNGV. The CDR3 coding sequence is TGTGCCAGCAGCTTAGGCGGGACACACTACGAGCAGTACTTC. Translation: CASSLGGTHYEQYF.

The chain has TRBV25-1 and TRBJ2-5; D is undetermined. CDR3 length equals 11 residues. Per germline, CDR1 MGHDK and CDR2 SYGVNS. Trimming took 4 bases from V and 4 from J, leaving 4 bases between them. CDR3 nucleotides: TGTGCCAGCAGTGTGGGAGAGACCCAGTACTTC. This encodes CASSVGETQYF.

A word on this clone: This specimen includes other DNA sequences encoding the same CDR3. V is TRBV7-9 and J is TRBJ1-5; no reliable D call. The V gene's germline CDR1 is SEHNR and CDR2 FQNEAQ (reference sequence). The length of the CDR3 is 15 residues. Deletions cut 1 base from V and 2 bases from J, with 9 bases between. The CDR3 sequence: CASSLGVGGNQPQHF. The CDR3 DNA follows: TGTGCCAGCAGCTTAGGGGTTGGGGGCAATCAGCCCCAGCATTTT.

The CDR3 coding sequence is TGTGCCAGCAGCCAATCTAGCGGGAGTAGATGGGGCGCCTATGAGACCCAGTACTTC. Translation: CASSQSSGSRWGAYETQYF. The chain carries TRBV7-9 and TRBJ2-5; 10 positions agree with TRBD2. Germline loops: CDR1 SEHNR, CDR2 FQNEAQ (reference sequence). The CDR3 consists of 19 residues. The V segment lost 5 bases and the J segment 5 bases; nucleotides outside the gene matches: 20.

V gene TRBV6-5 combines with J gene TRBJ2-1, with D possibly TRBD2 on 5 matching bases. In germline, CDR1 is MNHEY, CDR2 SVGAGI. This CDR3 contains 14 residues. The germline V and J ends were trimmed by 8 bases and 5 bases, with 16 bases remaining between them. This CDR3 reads CASAEVGRDNEQFF. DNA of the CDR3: TGTGCCAGCGCGGAGGTAGGAAGGGACAATGAGCAGTTCTTC.

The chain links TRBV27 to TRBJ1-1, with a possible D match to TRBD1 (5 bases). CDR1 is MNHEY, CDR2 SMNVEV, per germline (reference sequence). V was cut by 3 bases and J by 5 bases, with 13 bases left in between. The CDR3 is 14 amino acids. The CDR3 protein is CASSFEEKGTEAFF. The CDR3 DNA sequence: TGTGCCAGCAGTTTCGAAGAAAAGGGGACTGAAGCTTTCTTT.

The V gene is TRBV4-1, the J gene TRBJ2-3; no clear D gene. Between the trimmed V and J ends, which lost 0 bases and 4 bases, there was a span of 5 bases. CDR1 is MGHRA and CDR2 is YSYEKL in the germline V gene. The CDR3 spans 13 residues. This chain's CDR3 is CASSQDTADTQYF. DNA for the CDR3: TGCGCCAGCAGCCAAGATACGGCAGATACGCAGTATTTT.

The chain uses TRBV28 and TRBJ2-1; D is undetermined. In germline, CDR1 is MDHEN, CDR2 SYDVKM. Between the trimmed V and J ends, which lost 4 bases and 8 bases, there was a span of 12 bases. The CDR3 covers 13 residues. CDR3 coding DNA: TGTGCCAGCAGTTCCACAGAGTCGGATGAGCAGTTCTTC. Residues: CASSSTESDEQFF. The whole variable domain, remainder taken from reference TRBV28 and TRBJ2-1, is DVKVTQSSRYLVKRTGEKVFLECVQDMDHENMFWYRQDPGLGLRLIYFSYDVKMKEKGDIPEGYSVSREKKERFSLILESASTNQTSMYLCASSSTESDEQFFGPGTRLTVL.

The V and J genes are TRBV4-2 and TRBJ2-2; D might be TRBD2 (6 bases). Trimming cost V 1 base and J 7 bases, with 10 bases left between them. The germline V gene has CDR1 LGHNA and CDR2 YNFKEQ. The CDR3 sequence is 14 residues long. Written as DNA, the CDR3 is TGTGCCAGCAGCCAAGGGGGGGATGGCGGGGAGCTGTTTTTT. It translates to CASSQGGDGGELFF.

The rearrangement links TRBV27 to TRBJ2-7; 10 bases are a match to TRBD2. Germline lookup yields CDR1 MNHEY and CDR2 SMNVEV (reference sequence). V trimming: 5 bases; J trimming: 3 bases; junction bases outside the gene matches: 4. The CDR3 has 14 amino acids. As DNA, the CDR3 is TGTGCCAGCAGTCCTAGCGGGAGCCACTACGAGCAGTACTTC. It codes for CASSPSGSHYEQYF.

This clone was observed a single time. The DNA of the CDR3 is TGTGCCAGCAGTGAGCCCACAGGGGGCGTATTCAATGAGCAGTTCTTC. Its protein product is CASSEPTGGVFNEQFF. The V call is TRBV2, the J call TRBJ2-1, with 9 bases lining up with TRBD1. Trimming took 3 bases from V and 6 from J; bases not matched to a gene: 9. This CDR3 has 16 amino acids. The germline CDR1 and CDR2 sequences are SNHLY and FYNNEI. Full variable domain (missing parts from reference TRBV2 and TRBJ2-1): EPEVTQTPSHQVTQMGQEVILRCVPISNHLYFYWYRQILGQKVEFLVSFYNNEISEKSEIFDDQFSVERPDGSNFTLKIRSTKLEDSAMYFCASSEPTGGVFNEQFFGPGTRLTVL.

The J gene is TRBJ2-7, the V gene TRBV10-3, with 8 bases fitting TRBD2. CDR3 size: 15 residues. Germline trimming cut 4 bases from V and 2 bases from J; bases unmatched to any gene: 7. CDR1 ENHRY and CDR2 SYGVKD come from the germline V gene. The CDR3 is CAISGGAGVTYEQYF. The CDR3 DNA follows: TGTGCCATCAGTGGAGGAGCGGGGGTTACCTACGAGCAGTACTTC.

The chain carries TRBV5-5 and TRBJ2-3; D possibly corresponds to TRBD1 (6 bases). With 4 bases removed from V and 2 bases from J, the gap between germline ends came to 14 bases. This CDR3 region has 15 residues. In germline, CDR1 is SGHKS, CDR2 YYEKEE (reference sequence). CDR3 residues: CASSPDRRFTDTQYF. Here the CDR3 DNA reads TGTGCCAGCAGCCCTGACAGGCGATTCACAGATACGCAGTATTTT.

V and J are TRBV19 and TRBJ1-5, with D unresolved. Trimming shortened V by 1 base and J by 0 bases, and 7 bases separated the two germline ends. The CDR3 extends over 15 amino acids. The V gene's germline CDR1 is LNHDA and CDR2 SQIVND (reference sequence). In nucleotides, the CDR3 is TGTGCCAGTAGTATAGGGGCTTATAGCAATCAGCCCCAGCATTTT. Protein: CASSIGAYSNQPQHF.

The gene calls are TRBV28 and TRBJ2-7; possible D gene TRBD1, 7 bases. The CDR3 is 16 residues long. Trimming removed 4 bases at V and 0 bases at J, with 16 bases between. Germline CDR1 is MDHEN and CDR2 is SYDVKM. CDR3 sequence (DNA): TGTGCCAGCAGTTCGCAGGGGGGCGAGAGCTCCTACGAGCAGTACTTC. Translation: CASSSQGGESSYEQYF. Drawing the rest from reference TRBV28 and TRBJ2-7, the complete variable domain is DVKVTQSSRYLVKRTGEKVFLECVQDMDHENMFWYRQDPGLGLRLIYFSYDVKMKEKGDIPEGYSVSREKKERFSLILESASTNQTSMYLCASSSQGGESSYEQYFGPGTRLTVT.

CDR3 coding DNA: TGTGCCAGCTCCCCCCAGGGCACCGGGGAGCTGTTTTTT. It translates to CASSPQGTGELFF. The chain combines TRBV2 with TRBJ2-2; perhaps TRBD1 as D (5 bases). Trimming removed 8 bases from V and 4 bases from J, with 11 bases in between. This CDR3 is built from 13 residues. CDR1 and CDR2 from the germline V gene are SNHLY and FYNNEI.

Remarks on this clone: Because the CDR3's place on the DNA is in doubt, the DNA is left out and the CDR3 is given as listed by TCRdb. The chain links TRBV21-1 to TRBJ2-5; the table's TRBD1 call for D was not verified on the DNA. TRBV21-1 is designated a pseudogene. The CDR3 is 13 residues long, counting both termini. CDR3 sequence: CASSKFAVGTQYF.

As DNA, the CDR3 is TGTGCCACCTTAGCGGAACAAGAGACCCAGTACTTC. This sequence encodes CATLAEQETQYF. This chain connects TRBV7-9 to TRBJ2-5; the D gene is possibly TRBD2 (6 bases). CDR1 and CDR2 from the germline V gene are SEHNR and FQNEAQ (reference sequence). Between the trimmed V and J ends, which lost 10 bases and 2 bases, there was a span of 11 bases. The CDR3 has 12 amino acids.

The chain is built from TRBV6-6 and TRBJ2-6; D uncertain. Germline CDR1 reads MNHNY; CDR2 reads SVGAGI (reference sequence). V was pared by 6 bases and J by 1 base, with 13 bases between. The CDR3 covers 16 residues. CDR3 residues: CASRTLRQSGANVLTF. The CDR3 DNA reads TGTGCCAGCAGGACCCTTCGGCAGTCTGGGGCCAACGTCCTGACTTTC.